The rows below give T cell receptor beta chains drawn from one sample of a study of radiotherapy plus CTLA-4 blockade in lung cancer. Assay: immunoSEQ multiplex PCR; the TCRdb copy retains only in-frame clones and omits some. The data contain tens of thousands of clones, 70% to 90% of them singletons. Sequencing was performed on peripheral blood, taken from a patient treated with radiotherapy plus ipilimumab. Every receptor here comes from a human donor with non-small cell lung cancer who had stable disease on radiotherapy plus ipilimumab. The CDR3 runs from the conserved cysteine through the conserved F or W.

TRBJ1-1 | TRBV29-1 | CSVAGTANTEAFF
TRBJ2-7 | TRBV6-6 | CASSYKAYEQYF
TRBJ2-2 | TRBV14 | CASSRGNTGELFF
TRBJ1-2 | TRBV19 | CASSISGQPQGYTF
TRBJ2-3 | TRBV9 | CASSVGGDRDTQYF
TRBJ1-2 | TRBV18 | CASSPGRVDGYTF
TRBJ1-2 | TRBV30 | CAWGGLGDGYTF
TRBJ2-5 | TRBV7-2 | CASSLGSGAHKETQYF
TRBJ2-1 | TRBV11-2 | CASSLDTRGAYNEQFF
TRBJ1-6 | TRBV5-1 | CASSLAGRTPLHF
TRBJ1-6 | TRBV28 | CASSSTGPDNSPLHF
TRBJ2-7 | TRBV4-2 | CASSQDSSSGTTSYEQYF
TRBJ1-5 | TRBV2 | CASSVQGGQPQHF
TRBJ1-5 | TRBV7-3 | CASSLSWMGHQPQHF
TRBJ2-2 | TRBV19 | CASSIDRERELFF
TRBJ2-3 | TRBV29-1 | CALGGEGASARDTQYF
TRBJ2-3 | TRBV7-7 | CASTAGTGLTDTQYF
TRBJ2-1 | TRBV28 | CASSPSSGRLFNEQFF
TRBJ1-6 | TRBV30 | CAWTGTGRGDNSPLHF
TRBJ1-1 | TRBV10-2 | CASSELENTEAFF
TRBJ1-5 | TRBV7-2 | CASSLTPGQGNQPQHF
TRBJ1-1 | TRBV7-6 | CASSSEYPGKTFF
TRBJ2-3 | TRBV27 | CASSLASGGGDTQYF
TRBJ2-2 | TRBV9 | CASSVVAVANTGELFF
TRBJ2-5 | TRBV11-2 | CASSLGGAFQETQYF
TRBJ2-7 | TRBV5-4 | CASSLDGDEQYF
TRBJ2-2 | TRBV5-1 | CASSLSGTGGVGELFF
TRBJ2-6 | TRBV6-4 | CASSEYGTGGRGANVLTF
TRBJ2-1 | TRBV11-1 | CASRFTSGGAYEQFF
TRBJ1-2 | TRBV6-1 | CAIGQGAGGYTF
TRBJ2-2 | TRBV10-2 | CASGGEGRTGELFF
TRBJ2-5 | TRBV29-1 | CSVRGETQYF
TRBJ2-7 | TRBV5-1 | CASSLEGAQSYEQYF
TRBJ1-4 | TRBV7-2 | CASSQGGEKLFF
TRBJ2-3 | TRBV11-2 | CASSTTRITDTQYF
TRBJ2-7 | TRBV7-8 | CASSLGNAGSLYEQYF
TRBJ2-5 | TRBV5-6 | CASSLGWETQYF
TRBJ2-7 | TRBV6-1 | CASTRTSGASEQYF
TRBJ2-2 | TRBV2 | CASVQYGTSGSWSGELFF
TRBJ2-7 | TRBV25-1 | CASRPPGQNYEQYF
. | TRBV6-5 | CASSYSSGDYLEQYF
TRBJ2-5 | TRBV7-3 | CASSQGLAGGLETQYF
TRBJ1-2 | TRBV14 | CASSQERQGYNYGYTF
TRBJ1-1 | TRBV27 | CASMGRGIRTEAFF
TRBJ2-7 | TRBV30 | CACNDLSFSYEQYF
TRBJ1-2 | TRBV6-1 | CASSTYLTSNYGYTF
TRBJ2-7 | TRBV6-6 | CASSLQGNEQYF
TRBJ1-4 | TRBV28 | CASSTGTATNEKLFF
TRBJ2-5 | TRBV19 | CASSMGRGPMYF
TRBJ2-7 | TRBV7-9 | CASSLSGSTYEQYF
TRBJ2-2 | TRBV29-1 | CSGRSGTGGELFF
TRBJ2-7 | TRBV5-1 | CASSPLTSGPSGEQYF
TRBJ2-3 | TRBV28 | CASTTRAPKGTDTQYF